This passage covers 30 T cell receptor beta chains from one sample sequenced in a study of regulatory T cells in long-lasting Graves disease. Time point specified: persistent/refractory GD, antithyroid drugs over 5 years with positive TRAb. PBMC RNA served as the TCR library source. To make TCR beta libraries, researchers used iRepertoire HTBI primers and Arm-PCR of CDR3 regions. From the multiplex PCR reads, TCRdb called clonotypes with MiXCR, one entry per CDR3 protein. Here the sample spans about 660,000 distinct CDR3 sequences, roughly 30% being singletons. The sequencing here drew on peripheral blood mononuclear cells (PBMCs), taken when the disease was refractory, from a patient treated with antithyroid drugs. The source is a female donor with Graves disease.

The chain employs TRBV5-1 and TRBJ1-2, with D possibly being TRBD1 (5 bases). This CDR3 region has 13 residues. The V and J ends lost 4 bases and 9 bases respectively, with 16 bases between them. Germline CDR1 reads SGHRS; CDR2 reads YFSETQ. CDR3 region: CASSPRGSGSYTF. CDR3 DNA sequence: TGCGCCAGCAGCCCGAGGGGTTCGGGGAGCTACACCTTC.

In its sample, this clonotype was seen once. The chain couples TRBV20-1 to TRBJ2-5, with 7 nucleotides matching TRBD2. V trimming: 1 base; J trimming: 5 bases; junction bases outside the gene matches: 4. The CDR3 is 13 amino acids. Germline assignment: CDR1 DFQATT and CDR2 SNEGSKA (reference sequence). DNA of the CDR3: TGCAGTGCTAGAGGCGGGAGTCAGGAGACCCAGTACTTC. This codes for CSARGGSQETQYF.

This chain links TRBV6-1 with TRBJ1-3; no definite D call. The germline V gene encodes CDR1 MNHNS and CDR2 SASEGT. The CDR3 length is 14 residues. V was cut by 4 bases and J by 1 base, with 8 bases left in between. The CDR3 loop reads CASSAKVSGNTIYF. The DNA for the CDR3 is TGTGCCAGCAGTGCGAAGGTGTCTGGAAACACCATATATTTT.

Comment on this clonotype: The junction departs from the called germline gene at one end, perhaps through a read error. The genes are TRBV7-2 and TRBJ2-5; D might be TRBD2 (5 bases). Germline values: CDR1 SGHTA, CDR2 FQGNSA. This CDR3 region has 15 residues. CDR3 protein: CASNLAILASETQYF. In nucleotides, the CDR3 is TGTGCCAGCAACTTAGCGATTTTAGCTTCAGAGACCCAGTACTTC.

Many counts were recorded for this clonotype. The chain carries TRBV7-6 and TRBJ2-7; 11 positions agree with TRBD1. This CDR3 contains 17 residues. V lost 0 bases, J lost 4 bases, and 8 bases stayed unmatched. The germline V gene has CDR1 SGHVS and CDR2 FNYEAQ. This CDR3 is CASSLAPIRDRGYEQYF. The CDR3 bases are TGTGCCAGCAGCTTAGCCCCTATCCGGGACAGGGGGTACGAGCAGTACTTC.

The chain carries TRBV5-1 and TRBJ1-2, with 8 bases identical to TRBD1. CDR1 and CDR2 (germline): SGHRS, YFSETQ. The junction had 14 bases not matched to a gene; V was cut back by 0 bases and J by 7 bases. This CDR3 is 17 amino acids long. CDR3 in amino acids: CASSLGGLLSGGSGYTF. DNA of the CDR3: TGCGCCAGCAGCTTGGGTGGTCTGCTTTCAGGGGGCTCTGGCTACACCTTC.

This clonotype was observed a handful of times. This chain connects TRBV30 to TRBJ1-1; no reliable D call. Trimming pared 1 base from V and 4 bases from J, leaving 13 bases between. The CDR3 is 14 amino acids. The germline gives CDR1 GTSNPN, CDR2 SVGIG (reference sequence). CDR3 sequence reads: CAWSGTNRGTEAFF. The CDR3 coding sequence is TGTGCCTGGAGTGGAACTAATCGGGGCACTGAAGCTTTCTTT.

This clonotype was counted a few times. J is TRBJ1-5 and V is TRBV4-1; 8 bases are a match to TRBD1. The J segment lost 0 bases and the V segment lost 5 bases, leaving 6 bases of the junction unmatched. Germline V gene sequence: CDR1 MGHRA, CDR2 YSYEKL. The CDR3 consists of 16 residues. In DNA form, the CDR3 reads TGCGCCAGCAGCTACCTCGACAGGGGTAGCAATCAGCCCCAGCATTTT. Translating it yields CASSYLDRGSNQPQHF.

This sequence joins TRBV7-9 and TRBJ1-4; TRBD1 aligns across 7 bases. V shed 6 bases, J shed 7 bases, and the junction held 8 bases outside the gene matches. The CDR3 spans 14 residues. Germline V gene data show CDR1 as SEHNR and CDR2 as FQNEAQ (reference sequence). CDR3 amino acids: CASRVTGMGEKLFF. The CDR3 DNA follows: TGTGCCAGCAGAGTGACAGGGATGGGTGAAAAACTGTTTTTT.

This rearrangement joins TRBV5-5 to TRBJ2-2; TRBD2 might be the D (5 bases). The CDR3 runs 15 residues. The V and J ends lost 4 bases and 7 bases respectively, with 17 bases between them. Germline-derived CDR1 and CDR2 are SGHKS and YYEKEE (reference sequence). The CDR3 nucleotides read TGTGCCAGCAGCCCTTTGCCGGAGGACGACGGGGAGCTGTTTTTT. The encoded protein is CASSPLPEDDGELFF. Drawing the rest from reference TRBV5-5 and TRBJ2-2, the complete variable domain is DAGVTQSPTHLIKTRGQQVTLRCSPISGHKSVSWYQQVLGQGPQFIFQYYEKEERGRGNFPDRFSARQFPNYSSELNVNALLLGDSALYLCASSPLPEDDGELFFGEGSRLTVL.

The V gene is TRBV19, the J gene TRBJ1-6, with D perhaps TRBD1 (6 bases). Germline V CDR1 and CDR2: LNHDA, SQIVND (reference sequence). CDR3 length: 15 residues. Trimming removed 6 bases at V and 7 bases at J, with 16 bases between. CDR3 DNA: TGTGCCAGTAGGAGAAACCAGGGGCAGAATTCACCCCTCCACTTT. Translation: CASRRNQGQNSPLHF.

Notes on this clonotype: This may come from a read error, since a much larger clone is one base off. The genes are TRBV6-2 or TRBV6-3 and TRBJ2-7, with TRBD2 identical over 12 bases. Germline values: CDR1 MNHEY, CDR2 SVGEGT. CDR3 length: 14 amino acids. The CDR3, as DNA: TGTACCAGCAGTTGGACTAGCGGGACCTACGAGCAGTACTTC. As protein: CTSSWTSGTYEQYF.

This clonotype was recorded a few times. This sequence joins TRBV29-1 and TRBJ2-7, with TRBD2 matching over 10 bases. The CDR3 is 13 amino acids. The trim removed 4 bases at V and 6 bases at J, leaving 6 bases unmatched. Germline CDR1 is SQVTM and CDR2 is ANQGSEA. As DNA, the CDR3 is TGCAGCGTTGTCGTCCTAGCGGGAGCCGAGCAGTACTTC. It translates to CSVVVLAGAEQYF.

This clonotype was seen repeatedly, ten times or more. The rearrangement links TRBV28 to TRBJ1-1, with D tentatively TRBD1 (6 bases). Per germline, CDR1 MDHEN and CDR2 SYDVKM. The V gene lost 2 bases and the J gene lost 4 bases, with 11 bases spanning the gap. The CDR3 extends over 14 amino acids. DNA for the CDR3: TGTGCCAGCAGTTTAGGGAGGACAGTCACTGAAGCTTTCTTT. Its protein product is CASSLGRTVTEAFF. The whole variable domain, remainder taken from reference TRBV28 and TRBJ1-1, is DVKVTQSSRYLVKRTGEKVFLECVQDMDHENMFWYRQDPGLGLRLIYFSYDVKMKEKGDIPEGYSVSREKKERFSLILESASTNQTSMYLCASSLGRTVTEAFFGQGTRLTVV.

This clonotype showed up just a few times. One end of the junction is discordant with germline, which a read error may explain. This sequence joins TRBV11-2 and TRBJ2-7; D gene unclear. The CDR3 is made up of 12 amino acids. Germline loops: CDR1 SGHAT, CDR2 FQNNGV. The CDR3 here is CASSATEYEPYF. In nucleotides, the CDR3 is TGTGCCAGCAGCGCGACCGAATACGAGCCGTACTTC.

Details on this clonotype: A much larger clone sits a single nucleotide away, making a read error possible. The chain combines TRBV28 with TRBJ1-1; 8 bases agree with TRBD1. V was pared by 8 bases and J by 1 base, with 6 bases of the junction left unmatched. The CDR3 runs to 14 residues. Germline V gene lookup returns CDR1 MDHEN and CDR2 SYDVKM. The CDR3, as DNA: TGTGCCAGCGCCACAGGGGGGCAGAACACTGAAGCTTTCTTT. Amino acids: CASATGGQNTEAFF.

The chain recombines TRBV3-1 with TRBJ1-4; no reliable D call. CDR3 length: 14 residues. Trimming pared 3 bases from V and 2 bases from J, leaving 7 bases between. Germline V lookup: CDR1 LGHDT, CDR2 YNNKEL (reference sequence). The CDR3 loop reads CASSHGVTNEKLFF. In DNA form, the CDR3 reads TGTGCCAGCAGCCACGGGGTCACTAATGAAAAACTGTTTTTT.

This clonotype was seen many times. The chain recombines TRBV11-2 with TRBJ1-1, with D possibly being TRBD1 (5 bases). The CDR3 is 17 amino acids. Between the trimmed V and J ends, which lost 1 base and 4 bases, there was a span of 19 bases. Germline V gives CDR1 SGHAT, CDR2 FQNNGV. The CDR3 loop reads CASSLGLGEVRGTEAFF. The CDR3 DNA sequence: TGTGCCAGCAGCTTAGGGCTGGGGGAGGTACGGGGCACTGAAGCTTTCTTT.

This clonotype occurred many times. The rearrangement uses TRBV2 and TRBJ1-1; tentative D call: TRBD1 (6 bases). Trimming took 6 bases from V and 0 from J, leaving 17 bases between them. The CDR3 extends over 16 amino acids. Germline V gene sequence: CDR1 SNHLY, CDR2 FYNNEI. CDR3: CASRDYRVLLNTEAFF. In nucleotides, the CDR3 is TGTGCCAGCAGAGACTACAGGGTCCTACTGAACACTGAAGCTTTCTTT.

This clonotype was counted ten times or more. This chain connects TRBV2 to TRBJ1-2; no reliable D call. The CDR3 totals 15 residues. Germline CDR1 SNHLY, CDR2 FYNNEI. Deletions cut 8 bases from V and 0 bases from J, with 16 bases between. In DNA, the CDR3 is TGTGCCAGCGCCCACCCCGACACAGCTAACTATGGCTACACCTTC. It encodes CASAHPDTANYGYTF.

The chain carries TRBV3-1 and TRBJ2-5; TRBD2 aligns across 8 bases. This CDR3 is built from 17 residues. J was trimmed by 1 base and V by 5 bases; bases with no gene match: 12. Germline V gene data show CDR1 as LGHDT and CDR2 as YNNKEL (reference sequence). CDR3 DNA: TGTGCCAGCAGCACAAACCGAGCGGGAGTGAGCCAAGAGACCCAGTACTTC. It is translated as CASSTNRAGVSQETQYF.

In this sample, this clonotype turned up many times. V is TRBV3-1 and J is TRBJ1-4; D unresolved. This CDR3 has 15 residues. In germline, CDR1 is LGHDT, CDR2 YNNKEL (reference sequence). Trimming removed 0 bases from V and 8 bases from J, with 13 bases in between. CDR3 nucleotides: TGTGCCAGCAGCCAAGATCCAGATGACAACGAAAAACTGTTTTTT. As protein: CASSQDPDDNEKLFF. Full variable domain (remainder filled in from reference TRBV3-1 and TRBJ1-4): DTAVSQTPKYLVTQMGNDKSIKCEQNLGHDTMYWYKQDSKKFLKIMFSYNNKELIINETVPNRFSPKSPDKAHLNLHINSLELGDSAVYFCASSQDPDDNEKLFFGSGTQLSVL.

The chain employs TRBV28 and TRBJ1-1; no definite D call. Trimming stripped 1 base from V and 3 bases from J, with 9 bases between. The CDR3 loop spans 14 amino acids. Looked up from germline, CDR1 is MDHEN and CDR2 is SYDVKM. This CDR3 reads CASSLFGVDTEAFF. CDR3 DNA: TGTGCCAGCAGTTTATTCGGGGTGGACACTGAAGCTTTCTTT. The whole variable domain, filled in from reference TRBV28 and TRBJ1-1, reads DVKVTQSSRYLVKRTGEKVFLECVQDMDHENMFWYRQDPGLGLRLIYFSYDVKMKEKGDIPEGYSVSREKKERFSLILESASTNQTSMYLCASSLFGVDTEAFFGQGTRLTVV.

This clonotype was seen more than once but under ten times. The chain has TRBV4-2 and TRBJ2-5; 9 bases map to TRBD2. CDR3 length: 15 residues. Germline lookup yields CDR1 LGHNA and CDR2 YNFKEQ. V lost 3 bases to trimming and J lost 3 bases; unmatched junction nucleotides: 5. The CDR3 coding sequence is TGTGCCAGCAGCCAGAGACTAGCGGCTGAAGAGACCCAGTACTTC. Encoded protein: CASSQRLAAEETQYF.

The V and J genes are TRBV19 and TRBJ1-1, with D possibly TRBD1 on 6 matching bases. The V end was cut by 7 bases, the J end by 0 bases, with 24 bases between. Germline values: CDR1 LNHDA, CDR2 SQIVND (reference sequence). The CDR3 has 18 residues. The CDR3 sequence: CASNSPMTGRLMNTEAFF. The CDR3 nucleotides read TGTGCCAGTAACAGTCCCATGACAGGACGACTAATGAACACTGAAGCTTTCTTT.

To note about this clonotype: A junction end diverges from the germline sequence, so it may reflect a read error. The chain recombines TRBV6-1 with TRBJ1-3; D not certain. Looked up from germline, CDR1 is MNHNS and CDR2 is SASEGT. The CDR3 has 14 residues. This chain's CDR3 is CASSTHGSGNTIYF. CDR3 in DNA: TGTGCCAGCAGTACGCATGGCTCTGGGAACACCATATATTTT.

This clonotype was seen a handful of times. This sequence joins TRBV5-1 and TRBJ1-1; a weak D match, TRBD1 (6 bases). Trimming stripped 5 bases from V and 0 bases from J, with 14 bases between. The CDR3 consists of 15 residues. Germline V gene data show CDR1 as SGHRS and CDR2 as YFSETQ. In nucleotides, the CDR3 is TGCGCCAGCAGACCTGGACAGTCAATGAACACTGAAGCTTTCTTT. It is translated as CASRPGQSMNTEAFF.

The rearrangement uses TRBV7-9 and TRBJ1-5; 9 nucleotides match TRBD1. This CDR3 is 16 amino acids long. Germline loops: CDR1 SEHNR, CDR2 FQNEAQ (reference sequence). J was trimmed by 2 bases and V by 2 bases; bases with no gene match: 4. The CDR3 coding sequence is TGTGCCAGCAGCTTAACAGGGGGCGGCGGCAATCAGCCCCAGCATTTT. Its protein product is CASSLTGGGGNQPQHF.

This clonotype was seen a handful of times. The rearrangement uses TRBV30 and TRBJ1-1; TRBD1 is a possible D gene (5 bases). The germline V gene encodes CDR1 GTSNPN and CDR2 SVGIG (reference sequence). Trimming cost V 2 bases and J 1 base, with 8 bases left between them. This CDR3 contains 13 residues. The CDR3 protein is CAWSPRENTEAFF. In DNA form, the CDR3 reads TGTGCCTGGAGTCCCAGGGAGAACACTGAAGCTTTCTTT.

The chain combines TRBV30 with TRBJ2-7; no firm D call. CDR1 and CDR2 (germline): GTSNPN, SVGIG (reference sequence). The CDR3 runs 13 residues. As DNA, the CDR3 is TGTGCTTATGACCGTCCTGACTCCTACGAGCAGTACTTC. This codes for CAYDRPDSYEQYF.